This entry describes one TCR beta chain. This clonotype showed up just a few times. There is no known antigen for this receptor. Per-base qualities were not stored, and no clone one base away is much larger. The CDR3 runs 14 residues from the cysteine to the phenylalanine. Only the CDR3 portion is preserved as DNA: 42 bases, with reading frame beginning at the first base. The germline ends are 10 bases apart after V is trimmed by 1 base and J by 4 bases. CDR1 and CDR2 are read off the germline V gene as MGHRA and YSYEKL. Donors were about 36 systemically healthy Caucasian individuals from Russia aged roughly 6 to 100 years. Each donor gave about 10 milliliters of peripheral blood, drawn into EDTA-treated Vacutainer tubes. Ficoll-Paque density-gradient centrifugation was used to isolate PBMCs, with at least 6.5 million per sample. Total RNA, at least 5 micrograms per sample, was extracted from PBMCs with Trizol reagent. For every donor, flow cytometry on a PBMC aliquot measured the percentage of naive CD45RAhigh/CD27high T cells.

Receptor libraries were prepared by 5' RACE. Instrument on record: Illumina HiSeq 2500. A second roughly 7 to 11 cycle PCR used a sample-barcoded 5' primer and a J-beta primer mix. Each TCR beta cDNA molecule received a unique molecular identifier from a template-switch 5' adaptor carrying 12 random nucleotides. At least 2.5 million CDR3-containing paired-end reads were obtained from each sample. All of the RNA was converted into first-strand cDNA using the Mint cDNA synthesis kit, with a TRBC-specific oligonucleotide serving as the primer. After uracil-DNA glycosylase treatment, a first 18-cycle PCR used universal primers M1SS and BC2_uni_R on all cDNA. Per the authors' processing: For normalization, 1 million high-quality reads were randomly selected from each sample, with every read carrying a distinct molecular identifier. Instead of being binned into consensus sequences, reads that shared molecular identifiers were thrown out. CDR3 identification, clonotype clustering and error correction used MiTCR with a Q25 quality threshold and the strictest error-elimination algorithm. A nonparametric unseen species model using Euler transformation provided a lower-bound estimate of total TCR beta diversity. In-frame beta chains were kept once TCRdb had trimmed the public reads at Q25 with fastp and called clones with MiXCR. Each record represents a unique CDR3 protein, reported with the most common genes and DNA among its rows. These V and J calls originate from TCRdb's pipeline instead of the authors' own analysis. Recorded for this sample are some 920,000 distinct CDR3 sequences; 45% to 60% of them occurred a single time. Around 21% of the sample belongs to the ten largest clones.

These data are taken from a study of blood T cells in healthy people across ages (dated by TCRdb to the mid-2010s). About the study as a whole: Template switching captured roughly one uniquely barcoded TCR beta cDNA molecule per two T cells in model experiments. To track age-related changes in TCR beta repertoire diversity, the study relied on deep sequencing normalized with unique cDNA molecular identifiers. The donors were split into four age groups: young (average around 16 years), middle-aged (about 40), aged (over 55) and long-lived (approximately 89). To avoid experimental bias, donors of different ages were spread randomly across the sequencing lanes. For two donors (one aged 18 to 30 and one aged 80 or older), the study analyzed two additional independent replicas of 1 million unique cDNA reads from the same blood draw. What the work shows at the level of the full study, not this receptor alone: Compared with the aged group, more naive CD4+ T cells, fewer expanded clones and increased TCR diversity were shown by the long-lived group, suggesting age selection. Estimates of total diversity based on one million sequenced T cells were considered lower bounds and underestimates. Since profiling was done on bulk unsorted PBMCs, naive and antigen-experienced compartments could not be conclusively compared. As age increased, observed TCR beta diversity per million T cells dropped in a roughly linear way, and a significant reduction was already evident by age roughly 40. Because donor CMV infection status was unknown, age-related changes in expanded clonotypes were potentially confounded. Observed TCR beta diversity correlated strongly with the percentage of naive T cells measured by flow cytometry.

The chain is made from TRBV4-1 and TRBJ1-2; confidence is insufficient to name the D gene. Input material: blood. This clonotype was obtained from a woman in her fifties or sixties in good health. For the CDR3, the sequence is CASSQVLTAYGYTF. DNA sequence: TGCGCCAGCAGCCAAGTTTTAACAGCCTATGGCTACACCTTC.